The source of this T cell receptor beta chain is a study of tumor-infiltrating lymphocytes in primary liver carcinoma. The wider study: Men as well as women, aged 30 to 69 years, made up the patients.

Findings of the study overall: Among top clones, only about 7.5-25% appeared in all five tumor regions. For tumor-adjacent and tumor-blood pairs, overlap was less than that seen for tumor region pairs.

The CDR3 length equals 16 residues, ends included. The germline CDR1 and CDR2 sequences are SGHAT and FQNNGV. Co-extracting RNA and DNA was done with about 20-34 mg of unsorted bulk tissue as input. Donors were untreated and chronically infected with HBV. As concerns this clonotype: Its specificity is unknown. The conserved phenylalanine or tryptophan is not found at the CDR3 terminus, so this likely reflects a read error. The limits of the CDR3 on the DNA are not certain, so only TCRdb's listed CDR3 is given.

TCR beta cDNA was made from approximately 500 ng total RNA with a constant-region primer. Investigators got TCR beta libraries out of three nested multiplex PCR rounds, done with slightly modified ARM-PCR. The study ran its first two PCR rounds for roughly 10 cycles each, using TRBV1-TRBV30 forward primers and a C-beta reverse primer. TCRdb passed the multiplex PCR reads through MiXCR, listing each CDR3 protein once. There are tens of thousands of distinct CDR3 sequences in the sample; roughly two thirds occur only once, and around 15% lies in the top ten. The sequencing sample was made of liver tumor tissue from sampling region 4. Subset described: tumor region T4, right-lateral pole. This sequence was found in a woman in her sixties with primary liver carcinoma and hepatitis B virus infection. The chain recombines TRBV11-2 with TRBJ2-1; TRBD2 is taken as the D call from the table, unchecked against the DNA. CDR3 region: CASSPGLAGDYNEQSL.